The 10 T cell receptor beta chains reported below all come from one sample, sequenced in a study of blood T cell repertoires in COVID-19. TCRdb's copy holds only in-frame clones and misses some; the assay was immunoSEQ multiplex PCR. This repertoire shows about 300,000 clones, approximately 81% found once; its top ten account for about 1.9%. Sequenced material: PBMCs or T cells enriched from blood (not recorded which). The source is a woman aged 25 to 39 who had been exposed to COVID-19.

The chain has TRBV18 and TRBJ1-2; TRBD1 agrees at 8 bases. J lost 3 bases, V lost 3 bases, and 6 bases had no gene match. Germline-derived CDR1 and CDR2 are KGHSH and LQKENI. CDR3 length: 15 amino acids. Written as DNA, the CDR3 is TGTGCCAGCTCACCCGGGCCGGGACAGGACTATGGCTACACCTTC. Its protein is CASSPGPGQDYGYTF.

The chain joins TRBV12-3 or TRBV12-4 to TRBJ1-5; possibly TRBD1 for D (6 bases). Deletions cut 3 bases from V and 5 bases from J, with 8 bases between. The CDR3 has 13 residues. CDR3 sequence (DNA): TGTGCCAGCAGTTTTAACAGGGATCAGCCCCAGCATTTT. It yields the protein CASSFNRDQPQHF.

This chain connects TRBV2 to TRBJ1-1, with D uncertain. Trimming took off 3 bases at V and 0 bases at J, with 5 bases between the two ends. The CDR3 sequence is 13 residues long. The germline V gene has CDR1 SNHLY and CDR2 FYNNEI. In nucleotides, the CDR3 is TGTGCCAGCAGTGATCAGGTGAACACTGAAGCTTTCTTT. Residues: CASSDQVNTEAFF.

The J gene is TRBJ2-7, the V gene TRBV6-6, with TRBD2 matching 7 bases. Germline CDR1 is MNHNY and CDR2 is SVGAGI (reference sequence). V lost 4 bases, J lost 3 bases, and 3 bases stayed unmatched. CDR3 length equals 13 residues. For the CDR3, the DNA is TGTGCCAGCAGTTGGACTAGTTTCTACGAGCAGTACTTC. Encoded protein: CASSWTSFYEQYF.

The rearrangement joins TRBV7-9 to TRBJ1-4; TRBD1 matches 7 bases. Trimming cost V 3 bases and J 4 bases; bases outside gene matches: 8. The germline gives CDR1 SEHNR, CDR2 FQNEAQ (reference sequence). The CDR3 extends over 16 amino acids. In DNA form, the CDR3 reads TGTGCCAGCAGCTTCTACTTCGACAGGGATAATGAAAAACTGTTTTTT. Translating gives CASSFYFDRDNEKLFF.

The chain links TRBV28 to TRBJ2-7, with TRBD1 matching over 9 bases. The V and J ends lost 7 bases and 4 bases, in that order; junction bases with no gene match: 5. CDR1 is MDHEN and CDR2 is SYDVKM in the germline V gene. The CDR3 loop spans 13 amino acids. CDR3 sequence (DNA): TGTGCCAGCAAGGGACAGGGAAGGTACGAGCAGTACTTC. It is translated as CASKGQGRYEQYF. The full variable domain, rest sourced from reference TRBV28 and TRBJ2-7, is DVKVTQSSRYLVKRTGEKVFLECVQDMDHENMFWYRQDPGLGLRLIYFSYDVKMKEKGDIPEGYSVSREKKERFSLILESASTNQTSMYLCASKGQGRYEQYFGPGTRLTVT.

This clone was recorded once. The genes are TRBV19 and TRBJ2-2; 8 nucleotides line up with TRBD1. The germline V gene has CDR1 LNHDA and CDR2 SQIVND (reference sequence). The CDR3 is made up of 18 amino acids. V gave up 3 bases and J gave up 7 bases; unmatched junction bases: 16. The CDR3 sequence is CASSMRGTGTGGVGELFF. The CDR3 coding sequence is TGTGCCAGTAGTATGAGGGGAACCGGGACAGGTGGGGTCGGGGAGCTGTTTTTT.

CDR3: CAINPGANSPLHF. CDR3 nucleotides: TGTGCCATCAACCCAGGGGCGAATTCACCCCTCCACTTT. V and J are TRBV10-3 and TRBJ1-6; D is perhaps TRBD1 (6 bases). V dropped 7 bases and J dropped 7 bases, with 11 bases sitting between them. Germline V gives CDR1 ENHRY, CDR2 SYGVKD. CDR3 length: 13 residues.

The chain links TRBV2 to TRBJ1-1, with D maybe TRBD1 (5 bases). This CDR3 region has 11 residues. Between the trimmed V and J ends, which lost 8 bases and 7 bases, there was a span of 11 bases. Germline loops: CDR1 SNHLY, CDR2 FYNNEI. CDR3: CASELQGEAFF. As DNA, the CDR3 is TGTGCCAGCGAACTTCAGGGTGAAGCTTTCTTT. Using reference TRBV2 and TRBJ1-1 for the parts outside the CDR3, the full variable domain is EPEVTQTPSHQVTQMGQEVILRCVPISNHLYFYWYRQILGQKVEFLVSFYNNEISEKSEIFDDQFSVERPDGSNFTLKIRSTKLEDSAMYFCASELQGEAFFGQGTRLTVV.

This chain uses TRBV7-9 with TRBJ2-7; 8 bases match TRBD2. Germline V gene data show CDR1 as SEHNR and CDR2 as FQNEAQ (reference sequence). Germline trimming cut 4 bases from V and 4 bases from J; bases unmatched to any gene: 9. CDR3 length: 15 residues. DNA for the CDR3: TGTGCCAGCAGCTCCCCAGCGGGAGAAGCTTACGAGCAGTACTTC. This translates into CASSSPAGEAYEQYF. Drawing the rest from reference TRBV7-9 and TRBJ2-7, the complete variable domain is DTGVSQNPRHKITKRGQNVTFRCDPISEHNRLYWYRQTLGQGPEFLTYFQNEAQLEKSRLLSDRFSAERPKGSFSTLEIQRTEQGDSAMYLCASSSPAGEAYEQYFGPGTRLTVT.